Described below is a single T cell receptor beta chain sequence and its context. CD45RO negativity and positive selection for CCR7 defined naive CD8 cells, a population that excluded terminally differentiated effector memory CD45RA+ cells. Unmatched junction bases numbered 2, after V lost 1 base and J lost 6 bases. This CDR3 contains 13 residues. Germline-derived CDR1 and CDR2 are SEHNR and FQNEAQ (reference sequence). This entry belongs to a study of shared clonotypes between healthy human individuals. Measured with immunoSEQ multiplex PCR; TCRdb has only the in-frame clones, and not every one. The sample lists about 2 million clones; about 95% were seen once.

The TCR was taken from a man aged 18 to 29 in good health. The chain uses TRBV7-9 and TRBJ1-1; 7 bases agree with TRBD1. Input material: naive CD8+ T cells sorted from blood. Here the CDR3 reads CASSLVDRPEAFF. The CDR3 bases are TGTGCCAGCAGCTTAGTGGACAGGCCTGAAGCTTTCTTT.